The clone carrying this TCR beta chain was counted a few times. TCR libraries were built from approximately 0.55 ug of total RNA by linear amplification. TCRdb processed the reads anew with MiXCR; each CDR3 protein has one entry. The sample has approximately 180,000 distinct CDR3 sequences; about 70% are singletons. These data originate in a study of healthy donors' naive CD4 and CD8 T cells. Germline V gives CDR1 MNHEY, CDR2 SMNVEV (reference sequence). Trimming took off 2 bases at V and 10 bases at J, with 12 bases between the two ends. The length of the CDR3 is 14 residues. The sample comprised naive CD4+ and CD8+ T cells sorted from blood, pooled from several donors. The chain employs TRBV27 and TRBJ1-6; the D is unclear. The sequence was obtained from a pool of human donors in good health; the sample pools cells from several healthy donors. The CDR3 DNA is TGTGCCAGCAGTTTAATAGGAAGACCATCACCCCTCCACTTT. Residues: CASSLIGRPSPLHF.